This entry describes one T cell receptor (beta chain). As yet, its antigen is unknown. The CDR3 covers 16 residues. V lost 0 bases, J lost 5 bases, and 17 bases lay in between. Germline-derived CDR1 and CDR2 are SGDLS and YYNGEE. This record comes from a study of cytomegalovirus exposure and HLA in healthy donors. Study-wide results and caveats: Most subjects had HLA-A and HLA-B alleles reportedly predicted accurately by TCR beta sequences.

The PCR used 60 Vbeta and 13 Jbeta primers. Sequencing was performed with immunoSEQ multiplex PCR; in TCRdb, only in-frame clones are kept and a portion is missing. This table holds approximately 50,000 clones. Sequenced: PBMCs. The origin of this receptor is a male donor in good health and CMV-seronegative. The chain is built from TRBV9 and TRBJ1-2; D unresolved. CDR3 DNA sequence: TGTGCCAGCAGCGTAGGCCCCGGGAGCGAGGTTTATGGCTACACCTTC. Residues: CASSVGPGSEVYGYTF.